This is a list of T cell receptor beta chains from one sample in a study of blood T cell repertoires in COVID-19. Libraries were prepared by immunoSEQ multiplex PCR; TCRdb keeps only in-frame clonotypes and omits some of them. The sample includes more than 300,000 clones, 70% to 90% seen only once; the top ten take 1.5% to 2%. The source material was peripheral blood. Receptors were obtained from a woman younger than 45 with COVID-19, enrolled during active disease. Both conserved end residues are part of each CDR3. A D gene is named only where the DNA matches it firmly. Clone size is not always given. Where it is, it says once, few, many or a class for expanded clones.

size	D	V	length	J	CDR3	DNA
-	-	TRBV7-9	13	TRBJ2-2	CASSRRGAEELFF	TGTGCCAGCAGCCGTCGGGGGGCCGAGGAGCTGTTTTTT
-	TRBD2	TRBV9	15	TRBJ2-2	CASSRPGGRGGELFF	TGTGCCAGCAGCAGACCGGGGGGGCGCGGCGGGGAGCTGTTTTTT
-	-	TRBV30	16	TRBJ1-1	CAWSVPGTGYGTEAFF	TGTGCCTGGAGTGTACCGGGAACAGGGTACGGCACTGAAGCTTTCTTT
-	-	TRBV4-1	17	TRBJ1-1	CASSRRNGEGVGDQAFF	TGCGCCAGCAGCCGAAGAAACGGGGAGGGCGTGGGGGACCAAGCTTTCTTT
-	-	TRBV5-4	14	TRBJ2-5	CASSRHPLQETQYF	TGTGCCAGCAGCCGACACCCCCTCCAAGAGACCCAGTACTTC
few	TRBD1	TRBV5-1	16	TRBJ1-1	CASSFRQGAMNTEAFF	TGCGCCAGCAGCTTCCGGCAGGGGGCGATGAACACTGAAGCTTTCTTT
-	TRBD2	TRBV7-2	18	TRBJ2-7	CASSLSTGLAGVLKQQYF	TGTGCCAGCAGCCTATCAACAGGACTAGCGGGCGTGCTTAAGCAGCAGTACTTC
-	-	TRBV24-1	15	TRBJ2-1	CATSDLRSSYNEQFF	TGTGCCACCAGTGATTTGCGGAGCTCCTACAATGAGCAGTTCTTC
-	-	TRBV6-5	15	TRBJ1-6	CASSSREGLNSPLHF	TGTGCCAGCAGTTCCCGGGAGGGTCTTAATTCACCCCTCCACTTT
-	-	TRBV7-8	14	TRBJ1-6	CASSKRSYNSPLHF	TGTGCCAGCAGCAAGAGAAGCTATAATTCACCCCTCCACTTT
-	TRBD2	TRBV7-2	13	TRBJ2-7	CASSLRGVHEQYF	TGTGCCAGCAGCTTACGGGGGGTCCACGAGCAGTACTTC
few	-	TRBV13	16	TRBJ2-5	CASSQRPQGQGETQYF	TGTGCCAGCAGCCAACGTCCTCAGGGGCAAGGGGAGACCCAGTACTTC
-	TRBD2	TRBV9	15	TRBJ2-5	CASSVSGGGIETQYF	TGTGCCAGCAGCGTGTCGGGCGGGGGTATAGAGACCCAGTACTTC
-	TRBD1	TRBV30	13	TRBJ1-2	CASLFDRARGYTF	TGTGCCAGTCTCTTTGACAGGGCTCGGGGCTACACCTTC
once	-	TRBV27	18	TRBJ1-4	CSDHRGIHPQTTNEKLFF	TGTTCGGATCATAGGGGGATACATCCCCAAACAACTAATGAAAAACTGTTTTTT
-	TRBD1	TRBV4-2	15	TRBJ1-6	CASSQVGTGASPLHF	TGTGCCAGCAGCCAAGTGGGGACAGGGGCCTCACCCCTCCACTTT
-	TRBD1	TRBV7-9	16	TRBJ1-2	CASSFMTGGGPDGYTF	TGTGCCAGCAGTTTCATGACAGGGGGCGGCCCGGATGGCTACACCTTC
-	-	TRBV4-1	14	TRBJ1-3	CASSQGGAGNTIYF	TGCGCCAGCAGCCAAGGGGGAGCTGGAAACACCATATATTTT
once	TRBD2	TRBV5-5	16	TRBJ2-3	CASNLRGLAVGDTQYF	TGTGCCAGCAACCTACGGGGACTAGCAGTCGGAGATACGCAGTATTTT
-	-	TRBV5-1	14	TRBJ2-5	CASSFVGRRETQYF	TGCGCCAGCAGCTTCGTCGGCAGGAGGGAGACCCAGTACTTC
-	-	TRBV7-9	15	TRBJ1-3	CASSLGALSGNTIYF	TGTGCCAGCAGCCTTGGGGCCCTTTCTGGAAACACCATATATTTT
-	-	TRBV4-2	13	TRBJ1-2	CASSHSRWQGYTF	TGTGCCAGCAGCCATTCCCGCTGGCAGGGCTACACCTTC